A selection of T cell receptor beta chains follows, all from one sample in a study of CD8+ T cells in alopecia areata. Some clones are missing from TCRdb's copy, which holds only in-frame ones; the method was immunoSEQ multiplex PCR. The sample shows about 140,000 clones, 51% of them seen only once. The sample here was CD4+ T cells sorted from blood, taken at week 0. These receptors originate from a human donor with alopecia areata. CDR3s include the opening cysteine and the closing phenylalanine or tryptophan. A D gene is named only where the DNA matches it firmly. The size entry is marked missing in some rows and otherwise reads once, few, many or a size class.

d_call: .
clone_size: .
j_call: TRBJ1-1
v_call: TRBV29-1
cdr3_nt: TGCAGCGTTCTCGACAGACTGAACACTGAAGCTTTCTTT
cdr3_aa: CSVLDRLNTEAFF

d_call: TRBD1
clone_size: .
j_call: TRBJ2-5
v_call: TRBV18
cdr3_nt: TGTGCCAGCTCACAAACAGGGGCCCTGGAGACCCAGTACTTC
cdr3_aa: CASSQTGALETQYF

d_call: TRBD1
clone_size: .
j_call: TRBJ2-7
v_call: TRBV4-1
cdr3_nt: TGCGCCAGCAGCCACGACAGGGATATCTACGAGCAGTACTTC
cdr3_aa: CASSHDRDIYEQYF

d_call: .
clone_size: few
j_call: TRBJ1-1
v_call: TRBV29-1
cdr3_nt: TGCAGCGTTGATTCTGGGTTGAACACTGAAGCTTTCTTT
cdr3_aa: CSVDSGLNTEAFF

d_call: .
clone_size: .
j_call: TRBJ2-5
v_call: TRBV5-1
cdr3_nt: TGCGCCAGCAGCTCGGGACGGCCGCAAGAGACCCAGTACTTC
cdr3_aa: CASSSGRPQETQYF

d_call: .
clone_size: .
j_call: TRBJ1-5
v_call: TRBV27
cdr3_nt: TGTGCCAGCAGTCGGGGCGGGACTCAAGCCCAGCATTTT
cdr3_aa: CASSRGGTQAQHF

d_call: .
clone_size: .
j_call: TRBJ1-1
v_call: TRBV25-1
cdr3_nt: TGTGCCAGCAGTGAATATGGGGACACTGAAGCTTTCTTT
cdr3_aa: CASSEYGDTEAFF

d_call: .
clone_size: .
j_call: TRBJ2-2
v_call: TRBV28
cdr3_nt: TGTGCCAGCAGTTTGTGGCGGGGTACCGGGGAGCTGTTTTTT
cdr3_aa: CASSLWRGTGELFF

d_call: .
clone_size: .
j_call: TRBJ1-2
v_call: TRBV29-1
cdr3_nt: TGCAGCATTTCGGACGCCCGGGGTGGCTACACCTTC
cdr3_aa: CSISDARGGYTF

d_call: TRBD2
clone_size: .
j_call: TRBJ2-7
v_call: TRBV6-1
cdr3_nt: TGTGCCAGCACAGTTTTGAGCGGGAGAGTATACGAGCAGTACTTC
cdr3_aa: CASTVLSGRVYEQYF

d_call: .
clone_size: .
j_call: TRBJ2-1
v_call: TRBV29-1
cdr3_nt: TGCAGCGTAACGGTGGGGGGCCGGTACAATGAGCAGTTCTTC
cdr3_aa: CSVTVGGRYNEQFF